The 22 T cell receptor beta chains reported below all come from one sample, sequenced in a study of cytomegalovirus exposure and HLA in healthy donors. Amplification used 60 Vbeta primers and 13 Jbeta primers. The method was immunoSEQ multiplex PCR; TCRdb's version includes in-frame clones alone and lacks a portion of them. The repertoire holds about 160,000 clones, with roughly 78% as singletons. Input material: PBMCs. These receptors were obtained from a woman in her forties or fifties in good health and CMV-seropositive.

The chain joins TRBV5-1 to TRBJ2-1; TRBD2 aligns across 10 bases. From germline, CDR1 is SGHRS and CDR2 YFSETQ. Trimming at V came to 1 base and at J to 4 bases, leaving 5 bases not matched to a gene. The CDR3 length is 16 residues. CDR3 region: CASSLSGRGGYNEQFF. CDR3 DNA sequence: TGCGCCAGCAGCTTGAGCGGGAGGGGGGGTTACAATGAGCAGTTCTTC.

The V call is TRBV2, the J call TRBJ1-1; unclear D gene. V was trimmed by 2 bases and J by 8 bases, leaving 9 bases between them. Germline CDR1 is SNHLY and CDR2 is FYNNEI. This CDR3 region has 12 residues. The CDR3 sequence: CASSEPVKEAFF. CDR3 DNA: TGTGCCAGCAGTGAACCCGTAAAAGAAGCTTTCTTT. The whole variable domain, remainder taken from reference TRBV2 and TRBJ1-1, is EPEVTQTPSHQVTQMGQEVILRCVPISNHLYFYWYRQILGQKVEFLVSFYNNEISEKSEIFDDQFSVERPDGSNFTLKIRSTKLEDSAMYFCASSEPVKEAFFGQGTRLTVV.

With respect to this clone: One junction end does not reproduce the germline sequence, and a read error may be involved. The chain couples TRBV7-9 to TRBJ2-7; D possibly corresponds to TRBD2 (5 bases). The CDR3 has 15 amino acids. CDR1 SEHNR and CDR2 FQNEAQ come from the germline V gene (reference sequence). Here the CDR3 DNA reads TGTTCCAGCAGCTTAACGACCGGGGTCTCCTACGAGCAGTACTTC. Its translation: CSSSLTTGVSYEQYF.

The CDR3 region has the DNA TGTGCCAGCTCACCCTGGGGTAGACAGGGCGGCGACGAGCAGTACTTC. It encodes CASSPWGRQGGDEQYF. This chain joins TRBV18 and TRBJ2-7; TRBD1 matches 7 bases. The CDR3 consists of 16 residues. Germline CDR1 is KGHSH and CDR2 is LQKENI. Trimming cost V 3 bases and J 5 bases; bases outside gene matches: 13.

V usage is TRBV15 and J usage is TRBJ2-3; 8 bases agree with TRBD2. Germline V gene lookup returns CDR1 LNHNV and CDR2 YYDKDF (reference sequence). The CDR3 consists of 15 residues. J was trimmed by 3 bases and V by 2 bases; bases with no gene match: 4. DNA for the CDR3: TGTGCCACCAGCAGAAGAAGCGGGAGTACAGATACGCAGTATTTT. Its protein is CATSRRSGSTDTQYF.

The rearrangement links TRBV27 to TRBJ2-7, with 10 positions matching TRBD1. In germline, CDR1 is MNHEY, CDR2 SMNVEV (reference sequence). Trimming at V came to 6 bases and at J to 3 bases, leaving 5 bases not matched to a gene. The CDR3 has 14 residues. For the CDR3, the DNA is TGTGCCAGCAGACGGACAGGGGGTGGCTACGAGCAGTACTTC. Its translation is CASRRTGGGYEQYF.

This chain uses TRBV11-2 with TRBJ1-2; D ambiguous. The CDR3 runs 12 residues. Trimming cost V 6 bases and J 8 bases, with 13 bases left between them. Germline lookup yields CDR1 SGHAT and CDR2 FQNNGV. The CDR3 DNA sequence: TGTGCCAGCAGTCTCTCGAGCGGCGGCTACACCTTC. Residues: CASSLSSGGYTF.

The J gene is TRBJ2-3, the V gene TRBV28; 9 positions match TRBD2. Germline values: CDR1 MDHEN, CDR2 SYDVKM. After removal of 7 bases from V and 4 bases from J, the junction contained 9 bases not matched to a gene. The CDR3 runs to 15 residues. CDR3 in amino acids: CASNSGAGGADTQYF. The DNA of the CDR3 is TGTGCCAGCAACTCAGGAGCGGGGGGCGCAGATACGCAGTATTTT.

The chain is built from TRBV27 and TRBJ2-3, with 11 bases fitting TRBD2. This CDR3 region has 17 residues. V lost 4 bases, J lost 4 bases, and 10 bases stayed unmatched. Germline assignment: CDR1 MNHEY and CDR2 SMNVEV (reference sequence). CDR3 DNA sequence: TGTGCCAGCAGTTACCTAGCGGGGGGCCAAGGCCCAGATACGCAGTATTTT. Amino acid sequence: CASSYLAGGQGPDTQYF.

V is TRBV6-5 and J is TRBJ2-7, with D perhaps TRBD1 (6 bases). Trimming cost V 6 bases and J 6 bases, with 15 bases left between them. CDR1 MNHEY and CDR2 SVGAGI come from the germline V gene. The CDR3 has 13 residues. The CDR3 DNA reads TGTGCCAGCAGAGTTACAGGGTCGGGCGAGCAGTACTTC. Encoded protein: CASRVTGSGEQYF.

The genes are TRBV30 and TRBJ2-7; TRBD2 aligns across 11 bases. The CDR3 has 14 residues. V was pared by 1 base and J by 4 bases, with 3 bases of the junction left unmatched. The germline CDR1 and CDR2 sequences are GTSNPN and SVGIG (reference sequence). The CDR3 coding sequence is TGTGCCTGGAGTGCCACTAGCGGGGGATACGAGCAGTACTTC. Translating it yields CAWSATSGGYEQYF.

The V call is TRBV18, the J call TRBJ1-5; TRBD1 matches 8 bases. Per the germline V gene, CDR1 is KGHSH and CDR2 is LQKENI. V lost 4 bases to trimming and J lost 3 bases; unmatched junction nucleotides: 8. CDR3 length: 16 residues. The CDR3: CASSLGTGPSNQPQHF. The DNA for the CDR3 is TGTGCCAGCTCACTAGGGACAGGACCCTCCAATCAGCCCCAGCATTTT.

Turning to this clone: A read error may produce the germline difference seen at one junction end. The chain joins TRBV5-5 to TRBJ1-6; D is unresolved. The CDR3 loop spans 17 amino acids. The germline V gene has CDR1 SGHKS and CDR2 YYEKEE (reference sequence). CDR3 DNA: TGTGCCAGCAGCTTGTACCACGTTCTGTCCTATGATTCACCCCTCCACTTT. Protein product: CASSLYHVLSYDSPLHF.

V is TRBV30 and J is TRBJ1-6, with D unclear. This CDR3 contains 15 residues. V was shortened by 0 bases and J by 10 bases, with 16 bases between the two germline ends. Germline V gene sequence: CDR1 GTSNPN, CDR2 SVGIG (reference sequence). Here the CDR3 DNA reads TGTGCCTGGAGTGTTAGCGAGTTACGGGGATCACCCCTCCACTTT. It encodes CAWSVSELRGSPLHF.

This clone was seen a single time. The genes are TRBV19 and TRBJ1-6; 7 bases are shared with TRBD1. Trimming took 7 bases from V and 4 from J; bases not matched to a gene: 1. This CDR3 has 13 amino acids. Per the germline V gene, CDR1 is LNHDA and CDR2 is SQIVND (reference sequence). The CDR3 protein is CASTDRYNSPLHF. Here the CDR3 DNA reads TGTGCCAGTACGGACAGGTATAATTCACCCCTCCACTTT.

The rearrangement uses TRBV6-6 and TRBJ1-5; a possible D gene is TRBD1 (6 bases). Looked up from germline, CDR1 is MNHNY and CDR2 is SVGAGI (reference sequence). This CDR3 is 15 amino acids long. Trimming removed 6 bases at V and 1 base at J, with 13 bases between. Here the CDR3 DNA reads TGTGCCAGCAGCCCGGGACAACACAGCAATCAGCCCCAGCATTTT. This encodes CASSPGQHSNQPQHF.

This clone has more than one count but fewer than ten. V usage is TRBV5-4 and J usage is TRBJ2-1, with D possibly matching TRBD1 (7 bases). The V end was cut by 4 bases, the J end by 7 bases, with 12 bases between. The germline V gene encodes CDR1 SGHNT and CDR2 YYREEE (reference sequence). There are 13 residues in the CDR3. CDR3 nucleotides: TGTGCCAGCAGCGCGGGACAGATAAATGAGCAGTTCTTC. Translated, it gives CASSAGQINEQFF.

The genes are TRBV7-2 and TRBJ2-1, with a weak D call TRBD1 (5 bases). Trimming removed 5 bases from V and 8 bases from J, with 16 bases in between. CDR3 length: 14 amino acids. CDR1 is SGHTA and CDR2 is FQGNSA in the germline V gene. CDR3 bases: TGTGCCAGCAGCCCACAGGAAAGTATCGATGAGCAGTTCTTC. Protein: CASSPQESIDEQFF.

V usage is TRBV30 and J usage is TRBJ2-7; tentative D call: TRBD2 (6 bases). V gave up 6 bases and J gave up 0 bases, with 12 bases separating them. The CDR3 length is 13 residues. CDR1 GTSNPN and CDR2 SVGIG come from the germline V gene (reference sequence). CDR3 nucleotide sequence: TGTGCCTGCGGGACTGAAGCCTCCTACGAGCAGTACTTC. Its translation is CACGTEASYEQYF.

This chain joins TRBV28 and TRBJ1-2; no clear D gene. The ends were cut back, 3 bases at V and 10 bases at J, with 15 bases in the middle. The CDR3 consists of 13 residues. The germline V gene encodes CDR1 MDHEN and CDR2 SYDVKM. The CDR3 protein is CASSFLSLGVYTF. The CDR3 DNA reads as TGTGCCAGCAGTTTTCTCTCCCTGGGCGTCTACACCTTC.

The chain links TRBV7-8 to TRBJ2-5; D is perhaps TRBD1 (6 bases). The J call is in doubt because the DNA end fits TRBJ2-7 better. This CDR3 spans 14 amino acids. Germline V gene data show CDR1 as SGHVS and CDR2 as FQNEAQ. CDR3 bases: TGTGCCAGCAGCTTTCCAGGGGCCCTTCTCGAGCAGTACTTC. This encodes CASSFPGALLEQYF.

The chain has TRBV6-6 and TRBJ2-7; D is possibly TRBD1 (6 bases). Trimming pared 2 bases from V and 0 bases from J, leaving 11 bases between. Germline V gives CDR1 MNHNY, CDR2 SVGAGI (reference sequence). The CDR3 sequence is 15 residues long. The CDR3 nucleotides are TGTGCCAGCAGTTACCTCAGGGGCAGCTCCTACGAGCAGTACTTC. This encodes CASSYLRGSSYEQYF.